This TCR beta chain came from a study of T cell repertoires in cytomegalovirus infection. About the study: In public TCR beta signatures, there were indications of both CMV infection and matching HLA type.

MiXCR, run by TCRdb on the reads, gives a single entry per CDR3 protein. The repertoire has 350,000 to 400,000 distinct CDR3 sequences, approximately 35% of them found once; the top ten carry 13%. The CDR3 spans 18 residues. Losses at the gene ends were 0 bases for V and 6 bases for J; bases not matched to a gene: 11. CDR1 and CDR2 (germline): LGHNA, YNFKEQ. Study-wide points: CMV-specific TCR beta clonotypes restricted by HLA-C were the ones dominating the ex vivo response.

Notes on this clonotype: What it binds is unknown.

This sequence was found in a human donor in good health (CMV status not recorded). Some clones in this sample may be carry-over from other donors' samples. The chain joins TRBV4-2 to TRBJ2-1, with 10 bases matching TRBD2. Sequencing was performed on cultured PBMCs, taken from culture after CMV antigen stimulation. CDR3 sequence reads: CASSQDPRTSGFLNEQFF. For the CDR3, the DNA is TGTGCCAGCAGCCAAGATCCCAGGACTAGCGGCTTTCTCAATGAGCAGTTCTTC.